These 20 T cell receptor beta chains were all obtained from the same sample, sequenced in a study of Graves' ophthalmopathy and Graves' hyperthyroidism. Amplification of TCR beta CDR3 regions used RNA transcripts. HTBI primers primed a first-round RT-PCR, and a second-round multiplex PCR followed. Each CDR3 protein gets one entry after TCRdb re-called the multiplex PCR reads with MiXCR. The repertoire holds roughly 610,000 distinct CDR3 sequences, with approximately 22% as singletons. Sequenced material: peripheral blood. Source of these receptors: a woman under 30 with stable Graves' hyperthyroidism. Some clones in this sample may be carry-over from other donors' samples.

This clonotype was counted ten times or more. The genes are TRBV30 and TRBJ1-5, with D perhaps TRBD1 (6 bases). Germline V gene data show CDR1 as GTSNPN and CDR2 as SVGIG (reference sequence). Trimming removed 2 bases at V and 4 bases at J, with 9 bases between. The CDR3 sequence is 13 residues long. In DNA, the CDR3 is TGTGCCTGGAGTTACCAGGGGAATCAGCCCCAGCATTTT. This sequence encodes CAWSYQGNQPQHF.

At least ten counts were recorded for this clonotype. The V and J genes are TRBV19 and TRBJ1-1; 8 bases are a match to TRBD1. Germline V gene sequence: CDR1 LNHDA, CDR2 SQIVND (reference sequence). The trim removed 5 bases at V and 11 bases at J, leaving 10 bases unmatched. This CDR3 comprises 13 residues. The CDR3 loop is CASSGQGGVSAFF. The CDR3 DNA sequence: TGTGCCAGTAGTGGACAGGGTGGTGTGTCTGCTTTCTTT.

This clonotype came up many times. The V and J genes are TRBV27 and TRBJ1-1; maybe TRBD1 (5 bases). CDR1 and CDR2 from the germline V gene are MNHEY and SMNVEV (reference sequence). The V end was cut by 0 bases, the J end by 7 bases, with 15 bases between. There are 15 residues in the CDR3. Here the CDR3 reads CASSLSLSGSREAFF. The CDR3 coding sequence is TGTGCCAGCAGTTTATCATTATCAGGGTCTCGTGAAGCTTTCTTT.

This clonotype was seen repeatedly, ten times or more. The chain uses TRBV2 and TRBJ2-7, with 9 bases fitting TRBD1. V lost 5 bases and J lost 3; bases outside the gene matches: 5. The CDR3 is 14 residues long. Germline V gene lookup returns CDR1 SNHLY and CDR2 FYNNEI. The CDR3 coding sequence is TGTGCCAGCAGTCTGGGGACAGGGATCTACGAGCAGTACTTC. This encodes CASSLGTGIYEQYF.

This clonotype was detected many times. The genes are TRBV6-1 and TRBJ2-7; TRBD2 matches at 7 bases. Trimming removed 7 bases from V and 6 bases from J; junction bases left unmatched: 9. The CDR3 has 13 residues. Germline loops: CDR1 MNHNS, CDR2 SASEGT. CDR3 bases: TGTGCCAGCACCAAACCGGGCGGGGGCGAGCAGTACTTC. Translation: CASTKPGGGEQYF.

The table lists this clonotype with many counts. V usage is TRBV7-2 and J usage is TRBJ2-7; D gene ambiguous. Germline V gives CDR1 SGHTA, CDR2 FQGNSA. Trimming removed 2 bases from V and 0 bases from J, with 11 bases in between. The CDR3 consists of 15 residues. For the CDR3, the DNA is TGTGCCAGCAGCTTAAACGGGTACAGCTCCTACGAGCAGTACTTC. This codes for CASSLNGYSSYEQYF.

The J gene is TRBJ1-1, the V gene TRBV19; a possible D gene is TRBD1 (5 bases). The V and J ends lost 3 bases and 5 bases respectively, with 7 bases between them. The V gene's germline CDR1 is LNHDA and CDR2 SQIVND (reference sequence). The CDR3 has 12 residues. DNA for the CDR3: TGTGCCAGTAGTATGGGGGAAACTGAAGCTTTCTTT. Its protein product is CASSMGETEAFF. The full variable domain, in which reference TRBV19 and TRBJ1-1 provide the parts outside the CDR3, is DGGITQSPKYLFRKEGQNVTLSCEQNLNHDAMYWYRQDPGQGLRLIYYSQIVNDFQKGDIAEGYSVSREKKESFPLTVTSAQKNPTAFYLCASSMGETEAFFGQGTRLTVV.

In its sample, this clonotype was seen many times. This chain uses TRBV9 with TRBJ1-3, with D possibly being TRBD1 (5 bases). Germline CDR1 reads SGDLS; CDR2 reads YYNGEE. This CDR3 comprises 17 residues. With 3 bases removed from V and 0 bases from J, the gap between germline ends came to 16 bases. The CDR3 coding sequence is TGTGCCAGCAGCGGGGGGGACTTAGGTTTCTCTGGAAACACCATATATTTT. Translation: CASSGGDLGFSGNTIYF.

This clonotype has more than one count but fewer than ten. This rearrangement joins TRBV7-9 to TRBJ1-1, with D uncertain. Trimming left V 0 bases short and J 2 bases short, with 7 bases between. This CDR3 has 14 residues. Germline V gene data show CDR1 as SEHNR and CDR2 as FQNEAQ (reference sequence). The CDR3 DNA reads TGTGCCAGCAGCTTAGCCGACCCCAACACTGAAGCTTTCTTT. Translating gives CASSLADPNTEAFF.

This clonotype was recorded a few times. Just one base apart from a much larger clone, this may be a read error. The chain combines TRBV6-1 with TRBJ1-5; 9 positions match TRBD1. The germline V gene encodes CDR1 MNHNS and CDR2 SASEGT. There are 13 residues in the CDR3. The trim removed 8 bases at V and 6 bases at J, leaving 5 bases unmatched. The CDR3 DNA follows: TGTGCCAGCCGGGACAGGGTAGGTCAGCCCCAGCATTTT. Translated, it gives CASRDRVGQPQHF.

A single count supports this clonotype. The gene calls are TRBV20-1 and TRBJ1-5; a possible D gene is TRBD1 (5 bases). The CDR3 has 14 residues. V was clipped by 3 bases and J by 9 bases, with 18 bases between them. Germline-derived CDR1 and CDR2 are DFQATT and SNEGSKA (reference sequence). The CDR3, as DNA: TGCAGTGCTAGTACGGGGCTGAGTATATGGCCCCAGCATTTT. Translating it yields CSASTGLSIWPQHF.

There are many counts of this clonotype. The chain couples TRBV20-1 to TRBJ2-2; the match to TRBD2 covers 13 bases. The CDR3 spans 14 residues. V was pared by 5 bases and J by 5 bases, with 2 bases of the junction left unmatched. Germline assignment: CDR1 DFQATT and CDR2 SNEGSKA (reference sequence). The CDR3, as DNA: TGCAGTGCTCCGACTAGCGGGGGGACCGGGGAGCTGTTTTTT. Encoded protein: CSAPTSGGTGELFF.

The gene calls are TRBV12-3 or TRBV12-4 and TRBJ2-7; D possibly corresponds to TRBD1 (6 bases). CDR3 length equals 15 residues. Trimming shortened V by 5 bases and J by 4 bases, and 18 bases separated the two germline ends. For the CDR3, the DNA is TGTGCCAGCAGTCATGCCGGGACAAATTCTTACGAGCAGTACTTC. This sequence encodes CASSHAGTNSYEQYF.

The chain recombines TRBV4-1 with TRBJ1-5; D might be TRBD1 (5 bases). CDR3 length: 18 amino acids. V was clipped by 1 base and J by 5 bases, with 21 bases between them. Germline V gives CDR1 MGHRA, CDR2 YSYEKL. CDR3 DNA sequence: TGCGCCAGCAGCCAAGGGGTCGTCCGGGTGGGGGTTTATCAGCCCCAGCATTTT. Protein sequence: CASSQGVVRVGVYQPQHF.

This clonotype was detected ten times or more. J is TRBJ2-5 and V is TRBV5-1; no clear D gene. From germline, CDR1 is SGHRS and CDR2 YFSETQ. The CDR3 totals 16 residues. V gave up 0 bases and J gave up 2 bases, with 14 bases separating them. This CDR3 is CASSLGVVATQETQYF. DNA for the CDR3: TGCGCCAGCAGCTTGGGAGTCGTGGCTACACAAGAGACCCAGTACTTC.

The CDR3 region is CASSPGTSGPGELFF. CDR3 coding DNA: TGTGCCAGCAGCCCTGGGACTAGTGGCCCCGGGGAGCTGTTTTTT. This chain joins TRBV9 and TRBJ2-2; TRBD2 aligns across 8 bases. The CDR3 contains 15 residues. The ends lost 4 bases at V and 6 bases at J; junction bases unmatched: 8. Germline CDR1 SGDLS, CDR2 YYNGEE.

As regards this clonotype: This sequence may be a read error, since a much larger clone differs from it by one base. The CDR3 protein is CASSLGAQGAGYTIYF. Here the CDR3 DNA reads TGCGCCAGCAGCTTGGGGGCCCAGGGCGCTGGATACACCATATATTTT. The chain carries TRBV5-1 and TRBJ1-3; perhaps TRBD1 as D (5 bases). The CDR3 is made up of 16 amino acids. Germline V gene lookup returns CDR1 SGHRS and CDR2 YFSETQ.

There are many counts of this clonotype. This chain uses TRBV6-2 or TRBV6-3 with TRBJ1-2; a possible D gene is TRBD1 (6 bases). In germline, CDR1 is MNHEY, CDR2 SVGEGT. This CDR3 region has 18 residues. V lost 4 bases and J 2 bases, leaving 23 bases between the germline ends. The CDR3 bases are TGTGCCAGCAGTTTGACAGGCCCAACGTTGGGCCTAAACTATGGCTACACCTTC. Translating it yields CASSLTGPTLGLNYGYTF.

This clonotype showed up many times. The genes are TRBV5-1 and TRBJ2-5, with TRBD2 matching over 7 bases. V lost 0 bases to trimming and J lost 4 bases; unmatched junction nucleotides: 3. The CDR3 covers 14 residues. Germline-derived CDR1 and CDR2 are SGHRS and YFSETQ. The CDR3 bases are TGCGCCAGCAGCTTGGCATCTAGCGGAGAGACCCAGTACTTC. Protein: CASSLASSGETQYF.

The chain has TRBV2 and TRBJ2-7; unclear D gene. CDR3 size: 11 residues. V shed 1 base and J shed 6 bases, with 4 bases lying between them. Looked up from germline, CDR1 is SNHLY and CDR2 is FYNNEI. The CDR3 protein is CASSEDLEQYF. The CDR3 nucleotides read TGTGCCAGCAGTGAAGACCTCGAGCAGTACTTC.